Sequencing of this T cell receptor (beta chain) was carried out in a study of cytomegalovirus exposure and HLA in healthy donors. The study's findings and limits: The study designated 160 or so TCR beta chains cytomegalovirus-associated. Both high specificity and high sensitivity reportedly marked the classifier's diagnosis of cytomegalovirus status. In a later analysis, several top co-occurrence clusters appeared linked to parvovirus B19, influenza, CMV and Epstein-Barr virus.

Primers: 60 Vbeta forward and 13 Jbeta reverse. TCRdb's table, derived via immunoSEQ multiplex PCR, lists solely in-frame clones and lacks some. The sample consists of 150,000 or so clones, more than 65% of them appearing once. This CDR3 is 16 amino acids long. Germline V CDR1 and CDR2: SGHRS, YFSETQ. J lost 3 bases, V lost 0 bases, and 6 bases had no gene match. In regard to this clone: Its antigen is unidentified.

This TCR was sampled from a male donor in good health and CMV-seronegative. The source material was PBMCs. The chain has TRBV5-1 and TRBJ2-1; 7 bases agree with TRBD2. CDR3 sequence reads: CASSLVRLADYNEQFF. The CDR3 coding sequence is TGCGCCAGCAGCTTGGTGCGACTAGCCGACTACAATGAGCAGTTCTTC.